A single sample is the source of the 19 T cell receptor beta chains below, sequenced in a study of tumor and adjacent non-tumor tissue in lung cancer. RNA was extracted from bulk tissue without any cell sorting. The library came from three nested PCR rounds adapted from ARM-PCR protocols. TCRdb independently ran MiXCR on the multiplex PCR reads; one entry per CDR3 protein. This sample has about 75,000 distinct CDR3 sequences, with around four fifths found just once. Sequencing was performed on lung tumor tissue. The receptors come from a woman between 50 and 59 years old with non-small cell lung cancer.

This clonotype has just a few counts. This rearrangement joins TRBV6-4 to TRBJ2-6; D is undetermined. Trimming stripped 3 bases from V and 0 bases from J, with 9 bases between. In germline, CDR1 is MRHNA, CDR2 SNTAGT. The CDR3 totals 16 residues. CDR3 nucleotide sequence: TGTGCCAGCAGTGAGGGTAGTGGCTCTGGGGCCAACGTCCTGACTTTC. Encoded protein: CASSEGSGSGANVLTF.

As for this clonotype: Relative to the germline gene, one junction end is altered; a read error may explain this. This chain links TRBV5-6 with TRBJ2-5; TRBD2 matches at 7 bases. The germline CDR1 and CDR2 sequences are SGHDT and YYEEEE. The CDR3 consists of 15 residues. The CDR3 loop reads CVSSAGTTVRATQYF. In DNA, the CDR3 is TGTGTCAGCAGCGCCGGGACTACTGTAAGGGCGACCCAGTACTTC.

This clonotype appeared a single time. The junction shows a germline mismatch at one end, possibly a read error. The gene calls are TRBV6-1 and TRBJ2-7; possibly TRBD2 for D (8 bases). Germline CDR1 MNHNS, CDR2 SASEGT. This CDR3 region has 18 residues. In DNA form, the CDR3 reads TGTGCCAGCAGGGGTCGACAGGGTTTAGCGGGAATCCCCTACGAGCAGTATTTC. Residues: CASRGRQGLAGIPYEQYF.

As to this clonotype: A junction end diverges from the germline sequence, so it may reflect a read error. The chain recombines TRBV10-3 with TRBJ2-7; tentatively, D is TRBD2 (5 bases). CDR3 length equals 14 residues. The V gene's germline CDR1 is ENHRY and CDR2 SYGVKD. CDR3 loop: CTIMVVGDSYEQYF. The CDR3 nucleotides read TGTACCATCATGGTAGTGGGAGACTCCTACGAGCAATACTTC.

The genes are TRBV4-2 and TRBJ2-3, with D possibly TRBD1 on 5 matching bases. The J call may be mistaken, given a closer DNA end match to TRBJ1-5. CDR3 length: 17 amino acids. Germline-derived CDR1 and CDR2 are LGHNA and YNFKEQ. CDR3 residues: CASSRHTGTRYTDTQHF. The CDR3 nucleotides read TGTGCCAGCAGCCGTCACACCGGGACTAGATACACAGATACGCAGCATTTT.

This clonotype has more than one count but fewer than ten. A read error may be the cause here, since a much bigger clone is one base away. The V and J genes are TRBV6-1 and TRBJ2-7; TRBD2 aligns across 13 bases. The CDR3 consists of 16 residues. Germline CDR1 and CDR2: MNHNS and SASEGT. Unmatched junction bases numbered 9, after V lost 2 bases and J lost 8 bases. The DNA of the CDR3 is TGTGCCAGCAGTGAAACTGTTGGGACTAGCGGGGTCAAGCAGTACTTC. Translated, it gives CASSETVGTSGVKQYF.

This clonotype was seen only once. DNA for the CDR3: TGCGCCAGCAGTTTAAACCCGGGACAGTCGTTTGTAACAGGCTACACCTTC. It encodes CASSLNPGQSFVTGYTF. This chain joins TRBV5-1 and TRBJ1-2; 7 bases map to TRBD1. Germline V gene data show CDR1 as SGHRS and CDR2 as YFSETQ. Trimming cost V 5 bases and J 8 bases; bases outside gene matches: 21. This CDR3 is built from 17 residues. Full variable domain (remainder filled in from reference TRBV5-1 and TRBJ1-2): KAGVTQTPRYLIKTRGQQVTLSCSPISGHRSVSWYQQTPGQGLQFLFEYFSETQRNKGNFPGRFSGRQFSNSRSEMNVSTLELGDSALYLCASSLNPGQSFVTGYTFGSGTRLTVV.

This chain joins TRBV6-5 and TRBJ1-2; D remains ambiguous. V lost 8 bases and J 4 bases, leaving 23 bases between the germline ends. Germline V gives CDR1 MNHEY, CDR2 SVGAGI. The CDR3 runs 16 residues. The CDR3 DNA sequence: TGTGCCAGCGGAAACATTATAGGGCATGGGTCCTATGGCTACACCTTC. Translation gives CASGNIIGHGSYGYTF.

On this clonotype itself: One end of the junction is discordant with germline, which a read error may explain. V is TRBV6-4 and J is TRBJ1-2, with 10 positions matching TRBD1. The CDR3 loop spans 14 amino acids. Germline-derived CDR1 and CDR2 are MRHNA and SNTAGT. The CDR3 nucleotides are TGTGTCAGCAGCTCGGGACAGGGGAACTATGGCTACACCTTC. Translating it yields CVSSSGQGNYGYTF.

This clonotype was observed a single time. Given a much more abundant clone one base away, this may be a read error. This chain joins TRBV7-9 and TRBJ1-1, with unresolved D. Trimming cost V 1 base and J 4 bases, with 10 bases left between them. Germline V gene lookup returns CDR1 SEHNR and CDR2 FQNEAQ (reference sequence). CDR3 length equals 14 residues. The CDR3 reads CASSLDAEGTEAFF. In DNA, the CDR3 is TGTGCCAGCAGCTTAGACGCTGAGGGCACTGAAGCTTTCTTT.

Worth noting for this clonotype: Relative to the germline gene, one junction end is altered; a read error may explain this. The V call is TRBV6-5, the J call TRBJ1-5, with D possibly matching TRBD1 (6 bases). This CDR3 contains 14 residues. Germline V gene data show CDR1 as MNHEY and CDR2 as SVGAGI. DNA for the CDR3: TGTGCCGGCAGCCCGGACAGAACAAATCAGCCCCAGCATTTT. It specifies CAGSPDRTNQPQHF.

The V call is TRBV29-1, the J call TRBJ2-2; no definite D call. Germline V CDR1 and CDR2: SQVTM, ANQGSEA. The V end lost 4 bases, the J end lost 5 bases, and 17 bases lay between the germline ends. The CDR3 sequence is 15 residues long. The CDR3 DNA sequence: TGCAGCGTTGGGGGTCAGGATGTAGGGACCGGGGAGCTGTTTTTT. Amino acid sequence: CSVGGQDVGTGELFF.

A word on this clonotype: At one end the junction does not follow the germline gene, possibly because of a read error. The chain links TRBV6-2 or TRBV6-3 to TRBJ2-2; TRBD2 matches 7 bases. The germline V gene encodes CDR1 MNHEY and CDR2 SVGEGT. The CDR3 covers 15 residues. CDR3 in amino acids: CASSPTLAGIGVLFF. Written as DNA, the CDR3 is TGTGCCAGCAGCCCAACATTAGCGGGCATTGGGGTGCTGTTTTTT.

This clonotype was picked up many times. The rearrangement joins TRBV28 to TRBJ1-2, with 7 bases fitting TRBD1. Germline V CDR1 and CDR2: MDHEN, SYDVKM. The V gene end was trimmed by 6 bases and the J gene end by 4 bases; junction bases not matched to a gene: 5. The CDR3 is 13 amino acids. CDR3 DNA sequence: TGTGCCAGCAGGGCGACAGGGAGCTATGGCTACACCTTC. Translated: CASRATGSYGYTF.

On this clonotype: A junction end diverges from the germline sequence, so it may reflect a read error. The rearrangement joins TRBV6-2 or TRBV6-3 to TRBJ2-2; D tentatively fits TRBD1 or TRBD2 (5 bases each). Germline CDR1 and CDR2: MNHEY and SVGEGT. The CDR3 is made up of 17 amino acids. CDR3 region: CASGAGSGTANTWELFF. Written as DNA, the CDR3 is TGTGCCAGCGGTGCAGGCTCCGGGACGGCGAACACCTGGGAGCTCTTTTTT.

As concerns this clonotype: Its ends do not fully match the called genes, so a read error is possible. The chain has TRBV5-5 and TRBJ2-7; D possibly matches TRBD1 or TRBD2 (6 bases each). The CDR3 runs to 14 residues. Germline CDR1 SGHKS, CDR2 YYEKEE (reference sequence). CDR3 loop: CASSLATGFYEQYF. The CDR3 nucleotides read TGTGCCAGCAGCCTAGCGACAGGTTTCTACGAGCAATACTTC.

The CDR3 nucleotides are TGTGCCAGCTCACCAGGAGCTAGCGGGAGCGGCTACAATGAGCAGTTCTTC. Its protein product is CASSPGASGSGYNEQFF. The V gene is TRBV18, the J gene TRBJ2-1; the match to TRBD2 covers 10 bases. Germline V gene data show CDR1 as KGHSH and CDR2 as LQKENI. Trimming at V came to 2 bases and at J to 3 bases, leaving 7 bases not matched to a gene. The CDR3 is made up of 17 amino acids.

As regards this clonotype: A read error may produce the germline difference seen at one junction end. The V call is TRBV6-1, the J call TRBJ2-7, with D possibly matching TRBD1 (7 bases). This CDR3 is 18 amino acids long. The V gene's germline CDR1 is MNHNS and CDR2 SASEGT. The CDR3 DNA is TGTGCCAGCAGGGGTCGACAGGGTTTAACGGGAGTCCCCTACAAGCAGTACTTC. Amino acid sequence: CASRGRQGLTGVPYKQYF.

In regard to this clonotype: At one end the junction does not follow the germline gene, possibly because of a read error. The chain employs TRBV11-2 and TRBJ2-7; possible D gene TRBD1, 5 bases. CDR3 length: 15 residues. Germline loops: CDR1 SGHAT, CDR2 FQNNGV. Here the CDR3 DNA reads TGTGTCAGCAGCGCCGGGTCAGGGCGCACCTACGAGCAGTACTTC. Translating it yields CVSSAGSGRTYEQYF.